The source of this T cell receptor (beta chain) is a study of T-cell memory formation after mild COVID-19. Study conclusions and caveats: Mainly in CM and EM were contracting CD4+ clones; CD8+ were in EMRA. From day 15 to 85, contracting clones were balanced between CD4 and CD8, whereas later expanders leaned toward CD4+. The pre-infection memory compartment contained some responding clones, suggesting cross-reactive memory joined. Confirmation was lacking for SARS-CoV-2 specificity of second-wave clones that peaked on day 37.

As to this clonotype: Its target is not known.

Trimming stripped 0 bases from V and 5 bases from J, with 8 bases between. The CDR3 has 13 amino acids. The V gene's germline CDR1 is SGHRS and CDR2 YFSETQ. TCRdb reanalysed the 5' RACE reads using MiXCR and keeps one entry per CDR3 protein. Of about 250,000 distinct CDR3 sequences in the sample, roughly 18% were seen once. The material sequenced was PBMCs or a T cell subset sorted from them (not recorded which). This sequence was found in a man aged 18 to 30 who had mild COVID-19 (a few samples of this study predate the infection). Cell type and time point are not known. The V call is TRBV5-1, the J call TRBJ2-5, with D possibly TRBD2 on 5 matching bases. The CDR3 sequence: CASSLAGIETQYF. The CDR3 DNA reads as TGCGCCAGCAGCTTGGCGGGGATTGAGACCCAGTACTTC.